The 10 T cell receptor beta chains in this list originate from one sample, sequenced in a study of T cell clonality in common variable immunodeficiency. This table comes from immunoSEQ multiplex PCR, and its TCRdb copy is limited to in-frame clones, with some not included. The record shows around 81,000 clones for this sample, with no singletons present. Sequencing input: peripheral blood mononuclear cells. Source of these receptors: a person aged 18-69 years in good health.

The sample holds a few counts of this clone. The read falls 3 residues short of the CDR3 end, and the missing part is taken from the germline J gene. The chain is built from TRBV20-1 and TRBJ2-7, with D possibly matching TRBD2 (5 bases). Germline CDR1 is DFQATT and CDR2 is SNEGSKA (reference sequence). The CDR3 is 14 residues long. V was clipped by 6 bases and J by 3 bases, with 18 bases between them. The CDR3 loop is CSALGRGSLYEQYF. The CDR3 DNA, read in part, is TGCAGTGCCCTGGGCCGGGGTTCTCTCTACGAG.

In this sample, this clone turned up many times. The read halts 3 residues ahead of the CDR3 end, with the missing end drawn from the germline J gene. The chain couples TRBV19 to TRBJ2-5; weak D call: TRBD1 (5 bases). V gave up 5 bases and J gave up 5 bases, with 15 bases separating them. Germline CDR1 LNHDA, CDR2 SQIVND (reference sequence). The length of the CDR3 is 14 residues. The DNA read from the CDR3 is TGTGCCAGTAGTCCCTCCTCAGGGCTGGAGACC. This encodes CASSPSSGLET. The CDR3 as a whole reads CASSPSSGLETQYF.

The table lists this clone with many counts. The DNA ends 3 residues before the CDR3 does, and the rest of the CDR3 is filled in from the germline J gene. The V and J genes are TRBV7-9 and TRBJ1-6; D call uncertain. CDR3 length equals 12 residues. CDR1 SEHNR and CDR2 FQNEAQ come from the germline V gene (reference sequence). V lost 5 bases and J 8 bases, leaving 7 bases between the germline ends. Here the CDR3 reads CASSGLDSPLHF. The part of the CDR3 DNA that was read is TGTGCCAGCAGCGGCCTCGATTCACCC.

This clone has ten or more counts. The CDR3 DNA, read in part, is TGCAGTGCTTATATGGACAGGGGTGCGTGGGGC. It is translated as CSAYMDRGAWG. The whole CDR3 region reads CSAYMDRGAWGYTF. The V and J genes are TRBV20-1 and TRBJ1-2, with 9 bases aligning to TRBD1. The read stops 3 residues short of the end of the CDR3; the missing end is completed from the germline J gene. This CDR3 contains 14 residues. CDR1 and CDR2 from the germline V gene are DFQATT and SNEGSKA (reference sequence).

About this clone: From the germline J gene comes the end of the CDR3, since the read stops 3 residues before it. This chain connects TRBV20-1 to TRBJ2-1; 12 nucleotides line up with TRBD2. V lost 6 bases to trimming and J lost 9 bases; unmatched junction nucleotides: 9. Germline V gene sequence: CDR1 DFQATT, CDR2 SNEGSKA (reference sequence). CDR3 size: 14 residues. Partial CDR3 DNA: TGCAGTGCGGAAGCTAGCGGGGGGGCTAGTGAG. As protein: CSAEASGGASE. From start to end, the CDR3 is CSAEASGGASEQFF.

This clone was found many times. The DNA read from the CDR3 is TGTGCCAGCGCCTTAGAAAAAGTAGTGAACACTGAA. Translation gives CASALEKVVNTE. The whole CDR3 sequence reads CASALEKVVNTEAFF. The chain recombines TRBV11-2 with TRBJ1-1, with unresolved D. The CDR3 is cut off 3 residues early in the read; its end comes from the germline J gene. The V gene's germline CDR1 is SGHAT and CDR2 FQNNGV. The CDR3 loop spans 15 amino acids. V was shortened by 8 bases and J by 0 bases, with 16 bases between the two germline ends.

This clone was found many times. The missing CDR3 end, 3 residues past where the read stops, is filled in from the germline J gene. The chain links TRBV20-1 to TRBJ2-3; 11 bases line up with TRBD2. This CDR3 comprises 17 residues. Germline V CDR1 and CDR2: DFQATT, SNEGSKA (reference sequence). V dropped 0 bases and J dropped 4; count of bases not matched to a gene: 9. CDR3: CSARDPLLAGVSDTQYF. The DNA read from the CDR3 is TGCAGTGCTAGAGATCCTCTACTAGCGGGAGTTTCAGATACG.

This clone was counted many times. CDR3: CSASPGQRYTDTQYF. The DNA read from the CDR3 is TGCAGTGCATCGCCGGGACAGCGATACACAGATACG. The J gene is TRBJ2-3, the V gene TRBV20-1, with 7 bases aligning to TRBD1. The CDR3 end falls 3 residues outside the read, so it is completed with the germline J gene. CDR1 is DFQATT, CDR2 SNEGSKA, per germline (reference sequence). Germline trimming cut 6 bases from V and 2 bases from J; bases unmatched to any gene: 11. This CDR3 has 15 amino acids.

This clone was seen many times. With the read ending 3 residues before the CDR3 end, the germline J gene is used to fill in that end. This chain joins TRBV5-4 and TRBJ2-3, with D possibly TRBD1 on 6 matching bases. In germline, CDR1 is SGHNT, CDR2 YYREEE (reference sequence). This CDR3 region has 15 residues. V shed 0 bases and J shed 2 bases, with 10 bases lying between them. CDR3 DNA (partial): TGTGCCAGCAGCTTGGAGGGGGTCCTCACAGATACG. Translated: CASSLEGVLTDT. The full CDR3 reads CASSLEGVLTDTQYF.

This clone was observed at least ten times. Read sequence stops 3 residues before the CDR3 end, and the germline J gene provides the missing end. This chain links TRBV20-1 with TRBJ2-3, with unresolved D. V was pared by 3 bases and J by 4 bases, with 11 bases between. CDR1 and CDR2 from the germline V gene are DFQATT and SNEGSKA (reference sequence). The CDR3 runs to 13 residues. CDR3 bases read: TGCAGTGCTAGTGTCCGGGTGGCAGATACG. Encoded protein: CSASVRVADT. The whole CDR3 region reads CSASVRVADTQYF.